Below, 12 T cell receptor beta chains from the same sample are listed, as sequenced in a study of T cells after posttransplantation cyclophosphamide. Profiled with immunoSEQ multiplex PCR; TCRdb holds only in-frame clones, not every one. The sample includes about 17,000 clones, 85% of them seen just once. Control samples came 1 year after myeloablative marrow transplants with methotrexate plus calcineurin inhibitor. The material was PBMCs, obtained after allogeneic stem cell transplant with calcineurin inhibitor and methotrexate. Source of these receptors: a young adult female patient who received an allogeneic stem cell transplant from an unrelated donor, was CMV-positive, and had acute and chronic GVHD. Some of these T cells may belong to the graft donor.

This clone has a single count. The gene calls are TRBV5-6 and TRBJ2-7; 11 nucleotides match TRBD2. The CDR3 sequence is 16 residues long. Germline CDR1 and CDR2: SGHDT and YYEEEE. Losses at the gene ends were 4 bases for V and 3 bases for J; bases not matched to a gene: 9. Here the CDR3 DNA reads TGTGCCAGCAGCCGGACTAGCGGGTTTGAAGTCTACGAGCAGTACTTC. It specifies CASSRTSGFEVYEQYF.

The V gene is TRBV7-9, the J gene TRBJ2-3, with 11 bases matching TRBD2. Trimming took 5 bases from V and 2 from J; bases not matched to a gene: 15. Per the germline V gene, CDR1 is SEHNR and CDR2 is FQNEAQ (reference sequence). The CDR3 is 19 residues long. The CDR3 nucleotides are TGTGCCAGCAGCCGTAGCGGGAGGGCCTGGTTAGGAAACACAGATACGCAGTATTTT. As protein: CASSRSGRAWLGNTDTQYF.

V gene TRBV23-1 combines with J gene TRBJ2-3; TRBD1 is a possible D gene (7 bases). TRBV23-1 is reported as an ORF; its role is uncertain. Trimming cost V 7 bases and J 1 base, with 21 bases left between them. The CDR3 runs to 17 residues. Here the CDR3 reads CASIRQGGGHRTDTQYF. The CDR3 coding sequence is TGCGCCAGCATACGACAGGGAGGCGGGCATCGCACAGATACGCAGTATTTT.

The CDR3 sequence is CASSQAGTAISYNEQFF. For the CDR3, the DNA is TGTGCCAGCAGCCAGGCCGGGACAGCAATTTCCTACAATGAGCAGTTCTTC. The V and J genes are TRBV14 and TRBJ2-1; 7 bases map to TRBD1. The CDR3 length is 17 residues. Trimming cost V 3 bases and J 1 base; bases outside gene matches: 9. Germline lookup yields CDR1 SGHDN and CDR2 FVKESK.

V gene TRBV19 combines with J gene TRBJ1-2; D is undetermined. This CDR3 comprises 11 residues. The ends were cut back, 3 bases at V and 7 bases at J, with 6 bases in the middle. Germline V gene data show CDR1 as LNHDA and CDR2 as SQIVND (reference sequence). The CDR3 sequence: CASSISGGYTF. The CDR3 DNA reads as TGTGCCAGTAGTATCTCCGGTGGCTACACCTTC.

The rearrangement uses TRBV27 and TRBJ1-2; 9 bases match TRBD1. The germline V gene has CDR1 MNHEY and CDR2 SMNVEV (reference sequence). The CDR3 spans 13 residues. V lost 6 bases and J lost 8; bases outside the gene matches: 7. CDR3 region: CASRVTGGRGYTF. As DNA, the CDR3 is TGTGCCAGCAGAGTGACAGGGGGACGGGGCTACACCTTC.

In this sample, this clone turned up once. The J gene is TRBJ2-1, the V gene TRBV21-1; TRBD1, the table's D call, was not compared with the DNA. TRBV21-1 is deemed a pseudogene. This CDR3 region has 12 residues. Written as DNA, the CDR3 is TGTGCCAGCAGCAATAGGCAGAGGACACAGTTCTTC. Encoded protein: CASSNRQRTQFF.

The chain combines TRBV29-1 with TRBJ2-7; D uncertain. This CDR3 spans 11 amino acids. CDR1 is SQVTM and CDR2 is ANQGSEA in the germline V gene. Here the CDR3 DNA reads TGCAGTGCCATGTGGAGATTCGAGCAGTACTTC. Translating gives CSAMWRFEQYF.

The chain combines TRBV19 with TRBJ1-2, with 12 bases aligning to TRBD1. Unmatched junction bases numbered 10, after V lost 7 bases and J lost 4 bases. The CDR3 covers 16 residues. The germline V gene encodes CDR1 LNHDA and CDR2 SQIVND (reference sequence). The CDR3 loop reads CASNPGQGAILYGYTF. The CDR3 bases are TGTGCCAGTAACCCGGGACAGGGGGCGATTCTCTATGGCTACACCTTC.

CDR3 residues: CASSTGQVNSPLHF. In DNA, the CDR3 is TGCGCCAGCAGCACGGGACAGGTGAATTCACCCCTCCACTTT. The chain carries TRBV5-1 and TRBJ1-6; 8 positions agree with TRBD1. This CDR3 is built from 14 residues. J gave up 7 bases and V 4 bases, and 4 bases lay outside the gene matches. The V gene's germline CDR1 is SGHRS and CDR2 YFSETQ. The full variable domain, with the rest looked up from reference TRBV5-1 and TRBJ1-6, is KAGVTQTPRYLIKTRGQQVTLSCSPISGHRSVSWYQQTPGQGLQFLFEYFSETQRNKGNFPGRFSGRQFSNSRSEMNVSTLELGDSALYLCASSTGQVNSPLHFGNGTRLTVT.

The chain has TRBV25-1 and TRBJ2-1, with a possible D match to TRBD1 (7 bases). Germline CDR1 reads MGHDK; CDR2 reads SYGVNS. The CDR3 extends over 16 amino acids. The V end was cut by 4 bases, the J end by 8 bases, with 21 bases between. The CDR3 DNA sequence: TGTGCCAGCAGTGGCAACCGGGACAGACTAGGCTATGAGCAGTTCTTC. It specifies CASSGNRDRLGYEQFF. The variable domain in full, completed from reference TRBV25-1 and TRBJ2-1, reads EADIYQTPRYLVIGTGKKITLECSQTMGHDKMYWYQQDPGMELHLIHYSYGVNSTEKGDLSSESTVSRIRTEHFPLTLESARPSHTSQYLCASSGNRDRLGYEQFFGPGTRLTVL.

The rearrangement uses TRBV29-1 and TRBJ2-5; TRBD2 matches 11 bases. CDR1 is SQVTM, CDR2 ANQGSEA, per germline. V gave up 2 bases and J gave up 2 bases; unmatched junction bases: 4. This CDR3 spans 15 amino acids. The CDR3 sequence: CSVEQLAGVQETQYF. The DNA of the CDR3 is TGCAGCGTTGAACAACTAGCGGGAGTGCAAGAGACCCAGTACTTC.